The entry that follows covers one T cell receptor (beta chain) sequence. Its target is unknown. The analysis combined second doses at about 4 or about 12 weeks. These data are taken from a study of T cell responses to AZD1222 COVID-19 vaccine. Study-level findings and limits: Recipients of AZD1222 seropositive at baseline numbered only 6 or 7.

The method was immunoSEQ multiplex PCR; TCRdb's version includes in-frame clones alone and lacks a portion of them. The top ten hold roughly 1.2% of the sample, which has about 150,000 clones, roughly 90% seen once. CDR3 length: 15 residues. V was cut by 3 bases and J by 5 bases, with 20 bases left in between. Germline CDR1 is SQVTM and CDR2 is ANQGSEA. The chain recombines TRBV29-1 with TRBJ2-7; D is possibly TRBD2 (7 bases). The input for sequencing was peripheral blood, taken 28 days after the second AZD1222 dose. This clonotype originated in an adult who received the AZD1222 COVID-19 vaccine. The CDR3 DNA reads TGCAGCGTTGATACAGGGAGGACTAGTGGAAACGAGCAGTACTTC. This codes for CSVDTGRTSGNEQYF.